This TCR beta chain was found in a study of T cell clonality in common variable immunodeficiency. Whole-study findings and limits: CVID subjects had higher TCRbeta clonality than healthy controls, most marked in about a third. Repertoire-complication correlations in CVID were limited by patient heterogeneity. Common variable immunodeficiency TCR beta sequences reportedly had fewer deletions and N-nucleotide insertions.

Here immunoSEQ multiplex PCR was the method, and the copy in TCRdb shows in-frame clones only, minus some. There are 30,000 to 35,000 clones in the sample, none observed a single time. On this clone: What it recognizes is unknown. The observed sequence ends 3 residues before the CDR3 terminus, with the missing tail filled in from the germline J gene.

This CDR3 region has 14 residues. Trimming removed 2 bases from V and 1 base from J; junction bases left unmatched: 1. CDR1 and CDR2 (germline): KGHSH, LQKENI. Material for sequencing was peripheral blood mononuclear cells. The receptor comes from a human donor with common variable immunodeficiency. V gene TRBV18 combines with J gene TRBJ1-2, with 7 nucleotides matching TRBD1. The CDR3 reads CASSPDRVNYGYTF. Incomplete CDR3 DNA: TGTGCCAGCTCACCAGACAGGGTTAACTATGGC.